The clone carrying this T cell receptor (beta chain) showed up just a few times. The data derive from a study of response to subunit inactivated influenza vaccine. TCRdb used MiXCR to reprocess the RT-PCR reads, holding one entry per CDR3 protein. Among roughly 170,000 distinct CDR3 sequences, 7.5% to 10% were seen once, and the ten largest hold 11%. There are 15 residues in the CDR3. In germline, CDR1 is LGHNA, CDR2 YSLEER. Trimming removed 1 base from V and 0 bases from J, with 10 bases in between. This specimen consisted of non-naive T cells sorted from PBMCs, obtained on the day of vaccination. The V call is TRBV4-3, the J call TRBJ2-7, with D perhaps assigned TRBD1 or TRBD2 (5 bases each). This clonotype was obtained from a man aged 50 to 59 who received an inactivated influenza vaccine. The CDR3 region is CASSQAWGSSYEQYF. CDR3 coding DNA: TGCGCCAGCAGCCAAGCGTGGGGGAGCTCCTACGAGCAGTACTTC.